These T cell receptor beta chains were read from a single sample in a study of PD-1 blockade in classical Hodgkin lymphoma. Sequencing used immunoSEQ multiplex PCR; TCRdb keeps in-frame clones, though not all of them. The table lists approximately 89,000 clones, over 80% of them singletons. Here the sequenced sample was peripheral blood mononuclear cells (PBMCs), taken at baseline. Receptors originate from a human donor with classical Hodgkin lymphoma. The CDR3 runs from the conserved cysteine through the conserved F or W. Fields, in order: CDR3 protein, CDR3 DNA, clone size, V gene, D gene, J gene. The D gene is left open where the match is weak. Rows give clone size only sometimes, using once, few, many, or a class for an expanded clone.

CDR3 protein: CASGSGPVLTGELFF
CDR3 DNA: TGTGCCAGTGGGAGTGGGCCGGTACTCACCGGGGAGCTGTTTTTT
clone size: once
V gene: TRBV25-1
D gene: -
J gene: TRBJ2-2

CDR3 protein: CASSPTGTPETQYF
CDR3 DNA: TGTGCCAGCTCACCAACCGGGACCCCAGAGACCCAGTACTTC
clone size: -
V gene: TRBV18
D gene: -
J gene: TRBJ2-5

CDR3 protein: CASSLVAGGRNEQFF
CDR3 DNA: TGCGCCAGCAGCTTGGTGGCGGGAGGGAGGAATGAGCAGTTCTTC
clone size: -
V gene: TRBV5-1
D gene: TRBD2
J gene: TRBJ2-1

CDR3 protein: CASSGGGLETQYF
CDR3 DNA: TGTGCCAGCAGTGGAGGGGGGCTGGAGACCCAGTACTTC
clone size: once
V gene: TRBV2
D gene: -
J gene: TRBJ2-5

CDR3 protein: CASSAAPGATNEKLFF
CDR3 DNA: TGCGCCAGCAGTGCCGCCCCAGGCGCAACTAATGAAAAACTGTTTTTT
clone size: few
V gene: TRBV5-1
D gene: -
J gene: TRBJ1-4

CDR3 protein: CASSPQGLSGYTF
CDR3 DNA: TGTGCCAGCAGCCCTCAGGGTCTTTCTGGCTACACCTTC
clone size: -
V gene: TRBV11-2
D gene: -
J gene: TRBJ1-2

CDR3 protein: CASSRRADTQYF
CDR3 DNA: TGTGCCAGCAGCCGGAGGGCAGATACGCAGTATTTT
clone size: -
V gene: TRBV7-2
D gene: -
J gene: TRBJ2-3

CDR3 protein: CASSHQQGARSGYTF
CDR3 DNA: TGTGCCAGCAGTCATCAACAGGGGGCGCGAAGTGGCTACACCTTC
clone size: -
V gene: TRBV28
D gene: TRBD1
J gene: TRBJ1-2

CDR3 protein: CSSLSLRDTEAFF
CDR3 DNA: TGCAGCTCTTTGAGCCTTAGGGACACTGAAGCTTTCTTT
clone size: -
V gene: TRBV29-1
D gene: -
J gene: TRBJ1-1

CDR3 protein: CAISEGGGFTEAFF
CDR3 DNA: TGTGCCATCAGTGAGGGGGGGGGTTTCACTGAAGCTTTCTTT
clone size: -
V gene: TRBV10-3
D gene: -
J gene: TRBJ1-1

CDR3 protein: CASSLTSGYEQYF
CDR3 DNA: TGTGCCAGCAGCTTGACTTCAGGGTACGAGCAGTACTTC
clone size: -
V gene: TRBV7-2
D gene: -
J gene: TRBJ2-7

CDR3 protein: CASSTGTGQETQYF
CDR3 DNA: TGTGCCAGCAGCACCGGGACAGGGCAAGAGACCCAGTACTTC
clone size: once
V gene: TRBV7-8
D gene: TRBD1
J gene: TRBJ2-5

CDR3 protein: CASSMDRDRDTQYF
CDR3 DNA: TGTGCCAGTAGTATGGACAGGGATCGAGATACGCAGTATTTT
clone size: -
V gene: TRBV19
D gene: TRBD1
J gene: TRBJ2-3

CDR3 protein: CASSLGLAGVETQYF
CDR3 DNA: TGCGCCAGCAGCTTGGGACTAGCGGGTGTAGAGACCCAGTACTTC
clone size: -
V gene: TRBV5-1
D gene: TRBD2
J gene: TRBJ2-5

CDR3 protein: CASSSGTPGSGANVLTF
CDR3 DNA: TGTGCCAGCAGCTCCGGGACTCCGGGCTCTGGGGCCAACGTCCTGACTTTC
clone size: -
V gene: TRBV2
D gene: -
J gene: TRBJ2-6

CDR3 protein: CASSILGQSSYEQYF
CDR3 DNA: TGTGCCAGTAGTATCCTGGGACAGTCGTCTTACGAGCAGTACTTC
clone size: -
V gene: TRBV19
D gene: TRBD1
J gene: TRBJ2-7

CDR3 protein: CASSLLAGLNEQYF
CDR3 DNA: TGTGCCAGCAGCTTACTAGCGGGCCTCAACGAGCAGTACTTC
clone size: -
V gene: TRBV7-2
D gene: TRBD2
J gene: TRBJ2-7

CDR3 protein: CASSTGRWAGSNQPQHF
CDR3 DNA: TGTGCCAGCAGTACTGGACGGTGGGCGGGTAGCAATCAGCCCCAGCATTTT
clone size: -
V gene: TRBV27
D gene: -
J gene: TRBJ1-5

CDR3 protein: CATKSRDSPYEQYF
CDR3 DNA: TGTGCCACAAAAAGCCGGGACAGCCCCTACGAGCAGTACTTC
clone size: once
V gene: TRBV10-3
D gene: TRBD1
J gene: TRBJ2-7

CDR3 protein: CASSSYLTSGDYEQYF
CDR3 DNA: TGTGCCAGCAGCTCGTACCTGACTAGCGGGGACTACGAGCAGTACTTC
clone size: -
V gene: TRBV7-9
D gene: TRBD2
J gene: TRBJ2-7

CDR3 protein: CASSLLGPGGFGTEAFF
CDR3 DNA: TGTGCCAGCAGTTTACTCGGCCCCGGGGGCTTTGGCACTGAAGCTTTCTTT
clone size: -
V gene: TRBV28
D gene: -
J gene: TRBJ1-1

CDR3 protein: CASSVLQGHTDTQYF
CDR3 DNA: TGTGCCAGCAGCGTCCTACAGGGGCACACAGATACGCAGTATTTT
clone size: -
V gene: TRBV9
D gene: TRBD1
J gene: TRBJ2-3

CDR3 protein: CASSYPIGTSGSRETQYF
CDR3 DNA: TGTGCCAGCAGCTACCCGATAGGGACTAGCGGGAGTAGGGAGACCCAGTACTTC
clone size: -
V gene: TRBV5-6
D gene: TRBD2
J gene: TRBJ2-5

CDR3 protein: CASSIDGGGTEAFF
CDR3 DNA: TGTGCCAGTAGTATAGACGGGGGTGGCACTGAAGCTTTCTTT
clone size: -
V gene: TRBV19
D gene: -
J gene: TRBJ1-1

CDR3 protein: CASSLGGTGQETQYF
CDR3 DNA: TGTGCCAGCAGCTTGGGGGGGACAGGTCAAGAGACCCAGTACTTC
clone size: once
V gene: TRBV5-4
D gene: TRBD1
J gene: TRBJ2-5

CDR3 protein: CASSLDRMGEQYF
CDR3 DNA: TGTGCCAGCAGCCTTGACAGGATGGGCGAGCAGTACTTC
clone size: -
V gene: TRBV7-3
D gene: -
J gene: TRBJ2-7